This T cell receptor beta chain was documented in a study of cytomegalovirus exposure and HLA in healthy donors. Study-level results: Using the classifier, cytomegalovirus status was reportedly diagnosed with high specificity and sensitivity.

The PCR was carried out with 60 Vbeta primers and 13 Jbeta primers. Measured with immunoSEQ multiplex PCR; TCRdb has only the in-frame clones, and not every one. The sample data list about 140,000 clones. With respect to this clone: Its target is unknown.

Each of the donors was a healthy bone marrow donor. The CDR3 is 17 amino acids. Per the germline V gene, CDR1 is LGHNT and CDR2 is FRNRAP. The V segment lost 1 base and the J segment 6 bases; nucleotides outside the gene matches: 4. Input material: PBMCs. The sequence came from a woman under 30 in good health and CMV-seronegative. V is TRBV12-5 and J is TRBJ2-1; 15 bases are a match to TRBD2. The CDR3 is CASGLGRTSGRANEQFF. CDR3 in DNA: TGTGCTAGTGGTTTGGGAAGGACTAGCGGGAGGGCCAATGAGCAGTTCTTC.